This TCR beta chain was captured in a study of blood T cell repertoires in COVID-19. The wider study: Italy, Spain and the United States were the sources of the convalescent and acute COVID-19 samples.

How the authors handled the data: Amplified reference gene primers provided the basis for estimating nucleated cell counts. TCRdb keeps only in-frame clones here, not all; method: immunoSEQ multiplex PCR. Clone size and V and J calls were adopted from that table, with D and trimming inferred from the DNA. The sample holds approximately 170,000 clones; around 86% are singletons and the top ten take over 10%. What was sequenced was peripheral blood. The clonotype originates from a man in his sixties or seventies who had recovered from COVID-19.

This CDR3 is CASSPLRVGNEQFF. CDR3 DNA sequence: TGTGCCAGCAGCCCCCTGAGGGTGGGGAATGAGCAGTTCTTC. This chain connects TRBV11-2 to TRBJ2-1; possibly TRBD2 for D (5 bases). Per the germline V gene, CDR1 is SGHAT and CDR2 is FQNNGV. The CDR3 is 14 residues long. V was cut by 5 bases and J by 7 bases, with 15 bases left in between.